This entry is about one T cell receptor beta chain. Its antigen is unknown. The CDR3 sequence is 14 residues long. The V end lost 0 bases, the J end lost 7 bases, and 11 bases lay between the germline ends. The germline V gene encodes CDR1 SGHDT and CDR2 YYEEEE. The source of the sample is a study of cytomegalovirus exposure and HLA in healthy donors. Study-level findings and limits: The study had only CMV serostatus as immune exposure information. Later analysis indicated greater clonal expansion among HLA-associated TCR beta chains than among equally common other chains.

These donors counted as nominally healthy when sampled, but unrecorded immune exposures were likely. The PCR had 60 Vbeta and 13 Jbeta primers. Data came from immunoSEQ multiplex PCR; TCRdb stores just in-frame clones and leaves some out. The sample records fewer than 150,000 clones, 73% being singletons. The TCR sequence derives from a human donor in good health. Sequencing used PBMCs. This chain links TRBV5-6 with TRBJ1-5, with D possibly TRBD1 on 6 matching bases. The CDR3 DNA reads as TGTGCCAGCAGCTTGGGGGGGGGCCGCCAGCCCCAGCATTTT. Protein: CASSLGGGRQPQHF.